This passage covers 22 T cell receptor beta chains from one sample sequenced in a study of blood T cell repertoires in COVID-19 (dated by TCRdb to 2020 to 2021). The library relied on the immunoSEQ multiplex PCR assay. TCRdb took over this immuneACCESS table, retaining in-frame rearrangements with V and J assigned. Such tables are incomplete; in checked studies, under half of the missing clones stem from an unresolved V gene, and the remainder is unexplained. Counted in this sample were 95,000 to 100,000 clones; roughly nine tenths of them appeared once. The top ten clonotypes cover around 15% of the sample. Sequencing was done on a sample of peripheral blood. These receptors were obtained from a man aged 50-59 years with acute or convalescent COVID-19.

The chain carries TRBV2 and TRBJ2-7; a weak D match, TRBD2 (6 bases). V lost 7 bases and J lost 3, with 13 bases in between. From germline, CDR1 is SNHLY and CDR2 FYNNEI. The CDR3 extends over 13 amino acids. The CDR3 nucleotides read TGTGCCAGCAAACTAGCCGTCCTCTACGAGCAGTACTTC. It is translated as CASKLAVLYEQYF.

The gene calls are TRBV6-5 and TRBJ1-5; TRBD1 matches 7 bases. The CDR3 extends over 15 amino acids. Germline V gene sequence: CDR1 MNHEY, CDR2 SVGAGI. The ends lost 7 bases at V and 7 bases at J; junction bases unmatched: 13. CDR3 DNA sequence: TGTGCCAGCAAGGGATCTTCGACAGGGAGCCAGCCCCAGCATTTT. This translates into CASKGSSTGSQPQHF.

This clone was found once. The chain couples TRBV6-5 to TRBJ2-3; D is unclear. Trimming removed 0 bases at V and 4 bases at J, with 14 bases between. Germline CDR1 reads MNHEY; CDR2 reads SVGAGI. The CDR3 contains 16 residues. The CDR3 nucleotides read TGTGCCAGCAGTTACTCGATAGGCCCAGGCCCAGATACGCAGTATTTT. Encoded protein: CASSYSIGPGPDTQYF.

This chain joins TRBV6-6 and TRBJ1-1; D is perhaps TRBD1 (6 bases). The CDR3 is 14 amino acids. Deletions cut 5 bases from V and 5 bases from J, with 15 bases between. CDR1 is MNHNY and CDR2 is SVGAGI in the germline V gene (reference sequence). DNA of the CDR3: TGTGCCAGCAGTACCAAGACAGGAATTACTGAAGCTTTCTTT. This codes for CASSTKTGITEAFF.

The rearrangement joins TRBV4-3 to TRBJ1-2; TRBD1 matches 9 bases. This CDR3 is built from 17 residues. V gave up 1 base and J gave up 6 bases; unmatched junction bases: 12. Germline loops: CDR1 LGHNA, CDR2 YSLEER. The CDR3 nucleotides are TGCGCCAGCAGCCAAGTATCGGACGGGACAGGGAGACATGGCTACACCTTC. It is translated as CASSQVSDGTGRHGYTF.

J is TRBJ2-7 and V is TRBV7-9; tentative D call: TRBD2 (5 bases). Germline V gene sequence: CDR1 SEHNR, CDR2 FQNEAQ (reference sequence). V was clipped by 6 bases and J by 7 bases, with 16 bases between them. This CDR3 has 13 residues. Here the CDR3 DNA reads TGTGCCAGCAGTCTCTCTGGCCGGGGTGAGCAGTACTTC. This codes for CASSLSGRGEQYF.

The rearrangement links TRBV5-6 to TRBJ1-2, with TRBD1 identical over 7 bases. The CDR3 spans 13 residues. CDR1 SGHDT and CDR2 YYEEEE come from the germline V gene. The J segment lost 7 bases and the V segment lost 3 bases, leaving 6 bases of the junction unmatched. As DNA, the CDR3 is TGTGCCAGCAGCTCGCCCGGGACAGCTGGCTACACCTTC. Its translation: CASSSPGTAGYTF.

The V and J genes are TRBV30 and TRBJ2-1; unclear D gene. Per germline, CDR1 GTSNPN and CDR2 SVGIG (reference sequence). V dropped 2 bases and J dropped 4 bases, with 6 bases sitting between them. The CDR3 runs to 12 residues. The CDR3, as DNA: TGTGCCTGGAGTAACAGTTACAATGAGCAGTTCTTC. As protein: CAWSNSYNEQFF.

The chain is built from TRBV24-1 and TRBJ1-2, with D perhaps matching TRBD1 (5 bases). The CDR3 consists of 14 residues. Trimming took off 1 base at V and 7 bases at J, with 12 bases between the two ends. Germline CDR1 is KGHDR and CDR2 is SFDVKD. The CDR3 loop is CATSDFPQGGGYTF. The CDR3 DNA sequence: TGTGCCACCAGTGATTTCCCCCAGGGTGGTGGCTACACCTTC.

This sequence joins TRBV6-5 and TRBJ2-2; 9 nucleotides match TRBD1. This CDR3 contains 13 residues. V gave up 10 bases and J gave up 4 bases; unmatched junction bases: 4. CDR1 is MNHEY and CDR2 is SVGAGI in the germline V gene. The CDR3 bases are TGTGCCAACCGACAGGGGGGCACCGGGGAGCTGTTTTTT. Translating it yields CANRQGGTGELFF.

The CDR3 region has the DNA TGTGCCTGGAGTGTCCGGGACAGGGGTTACAATGAGCAGTTCTTC. The encoded protein is CAWSVRDRGYNEQFF. The J gene is TRBJ2-1, the V gene TRBV30; 10 bases agree with TRBD1. The germline CDR1 and CDR2 sequences are GTSNPN and SVGIG (reference sequence). This CDR3 contains 15 residues. Unmatched junction bases numbered 3, after V lost 0 bases and J lost 4 bases.

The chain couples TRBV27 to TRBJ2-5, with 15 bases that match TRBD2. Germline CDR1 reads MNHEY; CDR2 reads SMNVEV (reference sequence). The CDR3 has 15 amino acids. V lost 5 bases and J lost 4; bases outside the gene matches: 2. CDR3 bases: TGTGCCAGCAGTCCGGGACTAGCGGGGGGAGAGACCCAGTACTTC. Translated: CASSPGLAGGETQYF.

CDR3 sequence (DNA): TGTGCTATAAAATCCGGGGAAATGAACACTGAAGCTTTCTTT. This encodes CAIKSGEMNTEAFF. V and J are TRBV6-5 and TRBJ1-1; no reliable D call. This CDR3 comprises 14 residues. Germline CDR1 is MNHEY and CDR2 is SVGAGI.

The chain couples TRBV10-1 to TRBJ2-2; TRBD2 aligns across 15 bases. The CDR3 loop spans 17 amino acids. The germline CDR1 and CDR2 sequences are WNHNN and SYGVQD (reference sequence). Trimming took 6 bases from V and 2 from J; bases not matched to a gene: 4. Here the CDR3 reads CASSRTSGGDNTGELFF. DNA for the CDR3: TGCGCCAGCAGCCGGACTAGCGGGGGGGATAACACCGGGGAGCTGTTTTTT.

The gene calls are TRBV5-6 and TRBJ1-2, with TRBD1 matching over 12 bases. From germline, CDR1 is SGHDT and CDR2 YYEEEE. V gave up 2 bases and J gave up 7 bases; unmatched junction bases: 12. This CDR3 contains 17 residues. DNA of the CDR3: TGTGCCAGCAGCTTTTTGGGGACAGGGGGCTTCAAGTTTGGCTACACCTTC. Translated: CASSFLGTGGFKFGYTF.

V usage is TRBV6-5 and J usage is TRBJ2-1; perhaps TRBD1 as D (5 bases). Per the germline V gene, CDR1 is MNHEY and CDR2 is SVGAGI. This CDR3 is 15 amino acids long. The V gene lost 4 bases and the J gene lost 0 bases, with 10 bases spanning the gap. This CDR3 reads CASSLGQGSYNEQFF. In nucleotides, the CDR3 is TGTGCCAGCAGTTTGGGTCAGGGCTCCTACAATGAGCAGTTCTTC.

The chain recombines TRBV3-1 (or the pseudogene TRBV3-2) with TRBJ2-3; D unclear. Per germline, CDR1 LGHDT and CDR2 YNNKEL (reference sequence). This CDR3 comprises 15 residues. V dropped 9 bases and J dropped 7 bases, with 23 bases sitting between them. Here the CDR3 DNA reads TGTGCCAGTCTGTCCGGGTCCGCGGTGCGGAATACGCAGTATTTT. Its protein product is CASLSGSAVRNTQYF.

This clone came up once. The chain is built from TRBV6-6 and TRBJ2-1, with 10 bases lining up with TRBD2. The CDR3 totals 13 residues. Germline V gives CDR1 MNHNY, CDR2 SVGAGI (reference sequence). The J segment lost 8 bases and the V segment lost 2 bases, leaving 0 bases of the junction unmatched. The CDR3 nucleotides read TGTGCCAGCAGTTACGGACTAGCGGATGAGCAGTTCTTC. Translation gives CASSYGLADEQFF.

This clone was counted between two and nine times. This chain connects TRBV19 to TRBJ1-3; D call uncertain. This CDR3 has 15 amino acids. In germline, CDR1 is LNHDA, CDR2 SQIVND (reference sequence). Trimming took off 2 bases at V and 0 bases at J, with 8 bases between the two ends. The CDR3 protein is CASSIWAVSGNTIYF. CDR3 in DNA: TGTGCCAGTAGTATATGGGCAGTCTCTGGAAACACCATATATTTT.

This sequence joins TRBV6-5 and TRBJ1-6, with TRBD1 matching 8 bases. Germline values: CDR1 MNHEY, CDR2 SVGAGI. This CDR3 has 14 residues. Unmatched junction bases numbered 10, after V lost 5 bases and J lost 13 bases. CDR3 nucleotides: TGTGCCAGCAGTACAGGGGGGGTGTTTACGCCCCTCCACTTT. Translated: CASSTGGVFTPLHF.

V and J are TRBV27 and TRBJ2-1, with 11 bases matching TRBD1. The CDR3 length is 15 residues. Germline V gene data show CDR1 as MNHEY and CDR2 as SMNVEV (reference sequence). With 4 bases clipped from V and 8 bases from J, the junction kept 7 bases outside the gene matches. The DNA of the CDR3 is TGTGCCAGCAGTTCCCTGGGACAGGGGGTTCATGAGCAGTTCTTC. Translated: CASSSLGQGVHEQFF.

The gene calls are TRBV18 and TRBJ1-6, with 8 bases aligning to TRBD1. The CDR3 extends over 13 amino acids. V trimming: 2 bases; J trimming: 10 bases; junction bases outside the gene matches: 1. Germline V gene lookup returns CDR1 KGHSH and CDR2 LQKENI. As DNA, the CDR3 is TGTGCCAGCTCACCAGACAGGGGATCACCCCTCCACTTT. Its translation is CASSPDRGSPLHF.